This passage covers 17 T cell receptor beta chains from one sample sequenced in a study of blood T cell repertoires in COVID-19. Method: immunoSEQ multiplex PCR; TCRdb's copy keeps in-frame clones and lacks some. The table includes approximately 210,000 clones, about 84% detected once. The sequenced material came from PBMCs or T cells enriched from blood (not recorded which). These TCRs come from a man in his thirties or forties with acute COVID-19.

The chain combines TRBV11-1 with TRBJ2-3; 12 bases agree with TRBD1. Trimming removed 5 bases from V and 3 bases from J; junction bases left unmatched: 6. CDR1 is SGHAT and CDR2 is FQDESV in the germline V gene (reference sequence). This CDR3 is 16 amino acids long. The CDR3 sequence is CASSVAGQGATDTQYF. Written as DNA, the CDR3 is TGTGCCAGCAGCGTCGCGGGACAGGGGGCGACAGATACGCAGTATTTT.

This clone was seen a few times. The chain carries TRBV19 and TRBJ2-6, with 9 positions matching TRBD2. V lost 3 bases, J lost 2 bases, and 5 bases stayed unmatched. The CDR3 covers 17 residues. Germline V lookup: CDR1 LNHDA, CDR2 SQIVND (reference sequence). The CDR3 here is CASSMLSGRPGANVLTF. As DNA, the CDR3 is TGTGCCAGTAGTATGCTTAGCGGGAGACCTGGGGCCAACGTCCTGACTTTC.

The chain couples TRBV5-1 to TRBJ2-7; possibly TRBD1 for D (6 bases). Germline CDR1 SGHRS, CDR2 YFSETQ. This CDR3 is 12 amino acids long. The V gene lost 7 bases and the J gene lost 5 bases, with 13 bases spanning the gap. The CDR3 spells CASSNRVNEQYF. The CDR3 DNA is TGCGCCAGCTCTAACAGGGTCAACGAGCAGTACTTC.

The V gene is TRBV29-1, the J gene TRBJ1-1, with a weak D call TRBD1 (5 bases). Germline lookup yields CDR1 SQVTM and CDR2 ANQGSEA. V gave up 4 bases and J gave up 7 bases, with 13 bases separating them. The CDR3 sequence is 12 residues long. The CDR3 loop reads CSVVPGLLEAFF. The CDR3 region has the DNA TGCAGCGTTGTCCCGGGACTTCTTGAAGCTTTCTTT.

The CDR3: CASKKGATYTEAFF. In nucleotides, the CDR3 is TGTGCCAGCAAAAAGGGGGCCACCTACACTGAAGCTTTCTTT. The chain uses TRBV6-5 and TRBJ1-1; 7 bases align to TRBD1. CDR1 is MNHEY, CDR2 SVGAGI, per germline. Losses at the gene ends were 7 bases for V and 3 bases for J; bases not matched to a gene: 8. The CDR3 sequence is 14 residues long.

This clone was counted once. The chain carries TRBV19 and TRBJ1-5, with a possible D match to TRBD1 (5 bases). In germline, CDR1 is LNHDA, CDR2 SQIVND (reference sequence). V was shortened by 3 bases and J by 4 bases, with 10 bases between the two germline ends. The CDR3 loop spans 14 amino acids. The CDR3 here is CASSINAGNQPQHF. The CDR3 DNA reads TGTGCCAGTAGTATTAATGCAGGGAATCAGCCCCAGCATTTT.

The chain combines TRBV2 with TRBJ2-3; 7 nucleotides agree with TRBD1. The CDR3 is 18 amino acids. Germline lookup yields CDR1 SNHLY and CDR2 FYNNEI. The V segment lost 0 bases and the J segment 2 bases; nucleotides outside the gene matches: 11. CDR3 nucleotide sequence: TGTGCCAGCAGTGAAGCTTTAATCCCGGGACAGTCCACAGATACGCAGTATTTT. It is translated as CASSEALIPGQSTDTQYF.

The chain has TRBV10-2 and TRBJ2-1; tentative D call: TRBD2 (6 bases). In germline, CDR1 is WSHSY, CDR2 SAAADI. V was pared by 10 bases and J by 9 bases, with 22 bases between. CDR3 length: 14 amino acids. CDR3 residues: CATRWTTHRGEQFF. The CDR3 DNA is TGCGCCACCAGATGGACTACACACCGGGGTGAGCAGTTCTTC.

The chain has TRBV18 and TRBJ2-3, with 15 bases that match TRBD2. J gave up 4 bases and V 6 bases, and 11 bases lay outside the gene matches. Germline assignment: CDR1 KGHSH and CDR2 LQKENI. CDR3 length: 18 amino acids. The chain's CDR3 is CASSKGLAGGPTPDTQYF. The CDR3 nucleotides are TGTGCCAGCTCTAAAGGACTAGCGGGGGGGCCGACGCCAGATACGCAGTATTTT. Together with reference TRBV18 and TRBJ2-3, the CDR3 gives the full variable domain: NAGVMQNPRHLVRRRGQEARLRCSPMKGHSHVYWYRQLPEEGLKFMVYLQKENIIDESGMPKERFSAEFPKEGPSILRIQQVVRGDSAAYFCASSKGLAGGPTPDTQYFGPGTRLTVL.

The gene calls are TRBV12-3 or TRBV12-4 and TRBJ1-1; D not certain. V lost 5 bases and J 11 bases, leaving 15 bases between the germline ends. The CDR3 consists of 12 residues. The CDR3 loop is CASSPFGAPAFF. For the CDR3, the DNA is TGTGCCAGCAGTCCCTTCGGAGCTCCGGCTTTCTTT.

The rearrangement joins TRBV6-1 to TRBJ2-5, with 8 bases that match TRBD1. The CDR3 is 15 amino acids. Germline V gene sequence: CDR1 MNHNS, CDR2 SASEGT. V shed 1 base and J 0 bases; nucleotides not matched to a gene: 1. This CDR3 reads CASSEDRGYQETQYF. The CDR3 DNA is TGTGCCAGCAGTGAAGACAGGGGGTACCAAGAGACCCAGTACTTC.

The rearrangement joins TRBV6-6 to TRBJ1-2; D uncertain. The CDR3 consists of 12 residues. The V end lost 6 bases, the J end lost 5 bases, and 10 bases lay between the germline ends. CDR1 and CDR2 from the germline V gene are MNHNY and SVGAGI (reference sequence). The CDR3 reads CASSPAGYGYTF. The CDR3 DNA is TGTGCCAGCAGCCCTGCCGGGTATGGCTACACCTTC.

The rearrangement joins TRBV24-1 to TRBJ2-7; tentatively, D is TRBD1 (6 bases). The CDR3 covers 15 residues. The germline V and J ends were trimmed by 4 bases and 6 bases, with 18 bases remaining between them. Germline assignment: CDR1 KGHDR and CDR2 SFDVKD. CDR3 sequence: CATSDAGTPNGEQYF. CDR3 DNA: TGTGCCACCAGTGACGCCGGGACACCGAACGGCGAGCAGTACTTC.

This clone was recorded only once. The gene calls are TRBV5-1 and TRBJ2-7; 9 bases fit TRBD1. Germline V gene sequence: CDR1 SGHRS, CDR2 YFSETQ. V gave up 4 bases and J gave up 5 bases; unmatched junction bases: 4. CDR3 length equals 13 residues. DNA for the CDR3: TGCGCCAGCAGCGAGGGACAGGGTCACGAGCAGTACTTC. Translated, it gives CASSEGQGHEQYF. Complete variable domain (other parts from reference TRBV5-1 and TRBJ2-7): KAGVTQTPRYLIKTRGQQVTLSCSPISGHRSVSWYQQTPGQGLQFLFEYFSETQRNKGNFPGRFSGRQFSNSRSEMNVSTLELGDSALYLCASSEGQGHEQYFGPGTRLTVT.

The chain recombines TRBV11-2 with TRBJ2-5; 11 bases align to TRBD2. CDR1 and CDR2 (germline): SGHAT, FQNNGV. With V trimmed by 5 bases and J by 2 bases, 10 bases remained unmatched. The CDR3 is 17 amino acids. The CDR3 DNA is TGTGCCAGCAGCCGAACCACTAGCGGGGGTTATCAAGAGACCCAGTACTTC. Protein product: CASSRTTSGGYQETQYF.

This chain joins TRBV19 and TRBJ1-2, with 10 bases that match TRBD1. The CDR3 sequence is 15 residues long. CDR1 is LNHDA and CDR2 is SQIVND in the germline V gene (reference sequence). The trim removed 5 bases at V and 3 bases at J, leaving 6 bases unmatched. As DNA, the CDR3 is TGTGCCAGTAGTCTTCGGACAGGGGGGGACTATGGCTACACCTTC. Protein product: CASSLRTGGDYGYTF.

V gene TRBV6-6 combines with J gene TRBJ1-3, with D uncertain. CDR1 MNHNY and CDR2 SVGAGI come from the germline V gene (reference sequence). The CDR3 totals 15 residues. V lost 6 bases and J lost 4, with 16 bases in between. The CDR3 loop reads CASRPGEGKGNTIYF. For the CDR3, the DNA is TGTGCCAGCAGACCCGGGGAAGGGAAAGGAAACACCATATATTTT.